The rows below give T cell receptor beta chains drawn from one sample of a study of graft-versus-host responses after intestinal transplantation. Clones were read by immunoSEQ multiplex PCR, and TCRdb kept only the in-frame ones, dropping some. The repertoire holds over 45,000 clones, with around 92% as singletons. These receptors' targets are unknown. The sequences come from unstimulated CD4+ T cells sorted from spleen or lymph node cells, collected before transplant. These receptors were obtained from a human donor who was the organ donor for an intestinal transplant. Each CDR3 is given with its conserved first and last residue. The D gene is left open where the match is weak. Clone size is shown for a subset of rows, as once, few, many or a class of expanded clone.

TGCGCCAGCAGCTTGTTGGCGGAGGCCTACGAGCAGTACTTC	CASSLLAEAYEQYF	TRBV5-1	TRBJ2-7	.	.
TGCAGCTTCACAAGCGGGGGAAACACCATATATTTT	CSFTSGGNTIYF	TRBV29-1	TRBJ1-3	.	.
TGTGCCAGCAGTTTAAGACTTCTAGCGGGAGTAGTATACGAGCAGTACTTC	CASSLRLLAGVVYEQYF	TRBV28	TRBJ2-7	TRBD2	.
TGTGCCAGCAGTCCCGGGACAGGGTACGGAAATTCACCCCTCCACTTT	CASSPGTGYGNSPLHF	TRBV5-4	TRBJ1-6	TRBD1	.
TGCGCCAGCAGTGAAGCCGGGACTAGCTCCTACGAGCAGTACTTC	CASSEAGTSSYEQYF	TRBV10-2	TRBJ2-7	TRBD2	.
TGCAGCGCCACCGCCGGGACAGACTACACTGAAGCTTTCTTT	CSATAGTDYTEAFF	TRBV29-1	TRBJ1-1	TRBD1	.
TGTGCCAGCAGCTTATTCGCCGAGAGAGGGACCTACGAGCAGTACTTC	CASSLFAERGTYEQYF	TRBV7-3	TRBJ2-7	.	.
TGTGCCAGTAGTAATGGAGTTAGGACTAATGAAAAACTGTTTTTT	CASSNGVRTNEKLFF	TRBV19	TRBJ1-4	.	.
TGTGCCAGCGGGACCGGGACTAGCCTCACCACAGATACGCAGTATTTT	CASGTGTSLTTDTQYF	TRBV2	TRBJ2-3	TRBD2	once
TGTGCCTGGAATGGGGCAGGGGGGATTGGCGCGTCCCCCCTATACGAGCAGTACTTC	CAWNGAGGIGASPLYEQYF	TRBV30	TRBJ2-7	.	few
TGCGCCAGCAGCCCGGGACAGGGCAATCAGCCCCAGCATTTT	CASSPGQGNQPQHF	TRBV5-1	TRBJ1-5	TRBD1	.
TGTGCCAGCAGGCGGACAGGGGGCTCTGGCTACACCTTC	CASRRTGGSGYTF	TRBV28	TRBJ1-2	TRBD1	.
TGTGCCAGCAGCACCCGCTTTAGCGGGAGGGCCGGGGAGCTGTTTTTT	CASSTRFSGRAGELFF	TRBV7-8	TRBJ2-2	TRBD2	.
TGTGCCAGCAGTCGGACAGGGGACTATGGCTACACCTTC	CASSRTGDYGYTF	TRBV6-6	TRBJ1-2	TRBD1	few
TGTGCCAGCGGCGGGACAGGCTACGAGCAGTACTTC	CASGGTGYEQYF	TRBV6-1	TRBJ2-7	TRBD1	few
TGCGCCAGCAGCCAAGTTTTTAGGACAGGTCGGACTGAAGCTTTCTTT	CASSQVFRTGRTEAFF	TRBV4-1	TRBJ1-1	TRBD1	.
TGTGCCACCAGCAAGGGGGTCACAGATACGCAGTATTTT	CATSKGVTDTQYF	TRBV15	TRBJ2-3	.	.
TGTGCCAGCACCATAGGGGCCTACGAGCAGTACTTC	CASTIGAYEQYF	TRBV7-2	TRBJ2-7	.	.